The following is a TCR beta chain sequence with its context. The repertoire was sequenced with immunoSEQ multiplex PCR; TCRdb's copy has only in-frame clones and lacks some. This sample yields some 340,000 clones, of which roughly 86% are seen a single time; roughly 1.9% belongs to the top ten. This entry belongs to a study of Ad26.COV2.S vaccination and SARS-CoV-2 variants. Study-level information: Of the COV1001 trial arms, the Ad26.COV2.S arm included the donor. Each vaccinee took Ad26.COV2.S intramuscularly, once or twice 56 days apart.

The CDR3 loop spans 15 amino acids. Germline V gene lookup returns CDR1 MNHNS and CDR2 SASEGT. Between the trimmed V and J ends, which lost 5 bases and 2 bases, there was a span of 15 bases. The treatment here: roughly 18 received Ad26.COV2.S at low or high dose, single or two shots; 5 received placebo; per-sample allocation not given. The samples were gathered on day 63 after the first injection of vaccine or placebo. The source was peripheral blood, collected in a trial of Ad26.COV2.S vaccine versus placebo. The clonotype originates from a person between 18 and 59 years old who received the Ad26.COV2.S COVID-19 vaccine or a placebo. This chain uses TRBV6-1 with TRBJ1-2, with D possibly being TRBD1 (5 bases). The CDR3 loop is CASSSARDGNYGYTF. The CDR3 nucleotides are TGTGCCAGCAGTTCCGCTCGGGACGGCAACTATGGCTACACCTTC.